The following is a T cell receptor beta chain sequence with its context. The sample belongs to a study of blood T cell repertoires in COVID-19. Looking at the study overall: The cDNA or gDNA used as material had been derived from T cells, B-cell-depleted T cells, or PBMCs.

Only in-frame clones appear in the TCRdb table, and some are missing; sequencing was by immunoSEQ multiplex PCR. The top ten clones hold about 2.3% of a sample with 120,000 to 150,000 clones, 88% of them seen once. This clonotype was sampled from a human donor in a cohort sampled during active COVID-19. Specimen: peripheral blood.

This CDR3 reads CASSYGRVGGSPLHF. DNA of the CDR3: TGTGCCAGCAGTTACGGTCGGGTGGGAGGTTCACCCCTCCACTTT. The chain has TRBV6-5 and TRBJ1-6; D gene unclear. V was clipped by 2 bases and J by 9 bases, with 14 bases between them. The length of the CDR3 is 15 residues. Per germline, CDR1 MNHEY and CDR2 SVGAGI.